This T cell receptor (beta chain) was observed in a study of regulatory T cells in long-lasting Graves disease. Background on the study: Patients with new Graves' disease had used antithyroid drugs below 3 months. Study conclusions and caveats: Repertoires from persistent disease leaned toward TRBV28, TRBJ1-2 and TRBJ2-5. Small numbers of samples may have cut accuracy. Not thyroid tissue but only peripheral blood was studied.

Time point indicated: newly diagnosed GD, antithyroid drugs for less than 3 months. From PBMCs, RNA was extracted and then used to make the TCR library. The CDR3 has 15 residues. The germline CDR1 and CDR2 sequences are SEHNR and FQNEAQ (reference sequence). Deletions cut 10 bases from V and 3 bases from J, with 19 bases between. The sample holds a few counts of this clonotype. Its specificity is not known. Arm-PCR of CDR3 regions with iRepertoire HTBI primers generated TCR beta libraries. MiXCR was run by TCRdb on the multiplex PCR reads, yielding one entry per CDR3 protein. The repertoire has 500,000 to 700,000 distinct CDR3 sequences, under 20% of them found once; the top ten carry 15% to 20%. The sample was also reused in another study, on T cells in Graves' hyperthyroidism and ophthalmopathy.

This receptor was identified in a woman aged 25 to 45 with Graves disease. J is TRBJ1-5 and V is TRBV7-9, with D maybe TRBD1 (6 bases). The sequences come from peripheral blood mononuclear cells (PBMCs), collected at new diagnosis, from a patient treated with antithyroid drugs. The DNA of the CDR3 is TGTGCCACCGACCCAGGGGAACAGTACAATCAGCCCCAGCATTTT. It codes for CATDPGEQYNQPQHF.